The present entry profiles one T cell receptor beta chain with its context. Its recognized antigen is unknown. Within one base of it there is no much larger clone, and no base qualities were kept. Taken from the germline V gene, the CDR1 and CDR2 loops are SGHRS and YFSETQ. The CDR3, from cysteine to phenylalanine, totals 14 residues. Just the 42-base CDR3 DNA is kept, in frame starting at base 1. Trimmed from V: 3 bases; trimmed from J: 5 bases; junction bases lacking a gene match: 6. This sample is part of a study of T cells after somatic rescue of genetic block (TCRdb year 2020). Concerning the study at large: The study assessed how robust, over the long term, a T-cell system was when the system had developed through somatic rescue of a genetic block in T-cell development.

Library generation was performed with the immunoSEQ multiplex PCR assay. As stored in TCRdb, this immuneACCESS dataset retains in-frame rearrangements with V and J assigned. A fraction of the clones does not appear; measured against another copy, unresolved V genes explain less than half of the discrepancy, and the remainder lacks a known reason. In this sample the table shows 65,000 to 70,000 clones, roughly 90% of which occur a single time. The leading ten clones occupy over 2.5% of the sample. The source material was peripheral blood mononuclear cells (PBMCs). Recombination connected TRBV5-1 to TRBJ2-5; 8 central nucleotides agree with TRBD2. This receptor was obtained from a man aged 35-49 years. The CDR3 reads CASSSGLVRETQYF. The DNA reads TGCGCCAGCAGCTCGGGACTAGTTCGTGAGACCCAGTACTTC.